This T cell receptor beta chain comes out of a study of cytomegalovirus exposure and HLA in healthy donors. Study-wide points: For most TCR sequences rarity was the rule, although some public TCRs occurred in many donors.

With regard to this clone: The target antigen is unknown.

Measured with immunoSEQ multiplex PCR; TCRdb has only the in-frame clones, and not every one. The sample has about 110,000 clones; approximately 86% are singletons. Sequencing was carried out using PBMCs. The source is a young woman in good health and CMV-seronegative.

CDR3 region: CASSVGQGKGQPQHF. For the CDR3, the DNA is TGTGCCAGCAGCGTAGGACAGGGGAAGGGTCAGCCCCAGCATTTT. This rearrangement joins TRBV9 to TRBJ1-5; 8 nucleotides align to TRBD1. V lost 0 bases to trimming and J lost 6 bases; unmatched junction nucleotides: 5. CDR1 SGDLS and CDR2 YYNGEE come from the germline V gene. The CDR3 has 15 residues.